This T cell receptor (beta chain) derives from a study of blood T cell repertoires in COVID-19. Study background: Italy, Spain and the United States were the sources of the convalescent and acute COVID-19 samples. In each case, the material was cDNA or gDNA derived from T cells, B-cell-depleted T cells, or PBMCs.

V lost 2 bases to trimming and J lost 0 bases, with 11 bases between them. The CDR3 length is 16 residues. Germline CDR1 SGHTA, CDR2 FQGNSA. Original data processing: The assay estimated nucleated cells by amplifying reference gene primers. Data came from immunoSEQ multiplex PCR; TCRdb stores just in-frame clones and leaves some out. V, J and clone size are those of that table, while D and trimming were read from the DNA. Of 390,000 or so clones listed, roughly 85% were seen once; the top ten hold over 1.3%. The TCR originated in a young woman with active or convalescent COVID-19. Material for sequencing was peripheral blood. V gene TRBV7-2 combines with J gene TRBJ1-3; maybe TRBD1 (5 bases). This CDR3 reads CASSLSQGLSGNTIYF. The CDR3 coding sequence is TGTGCCAGCAGCTTATCTCAGGGTCTCTCTGGAAACACCATATATTTT. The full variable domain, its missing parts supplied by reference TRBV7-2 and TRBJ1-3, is GAGVSQSPSNKVTEKGKDVELRCDPISGHTALYWYRQSLGQGLEFLIYFQGNSAPDKSGLPSDRFSAERTGGSVSTLTIQRTQQEDSAVYLCASSLSQGLSGNTIYFGEGSWLTVV.